The 13 T cell receptor beta chains listed next were all sequenced from one sample in a study of T cells in Graves' hyperthyroidism and ophthalmopathy. Amplified regions were TCR beta CDR3 sequences from RNA transcripts. An initial round of RT-PCR targeting the TCR CDR3 relied on the HTBI primer set. TCRdb re-called the multiplex PCR reads with MiXCR, one entry per CDR3 protein. The data show 550,000 to 650,000 distinct CDR3 sequences, approximately 14% seen once. The sequenced material came from blood. All receptors derive from a woman aged 40 to 50 with Graves' hyperthyroidism.

Only one count was recorded for this clonotype. The genes are TRBV7-9 and TRBJ1-1; perhaps TRBD1 as D (5 bases). Trimming took 8 bases from V and 8 from J, leaving 21 bases between them. CDR1 and CDR2 from the germline V gene are SEHNR and FQNEAQ (reference sequence). The CDR3 is 14 amino acids. The chain's CDR3 is CASCRAGTAEEAFF. As DNA, the CDR3 is TGTGCCAGCTGCAGAGCCGGGACCGCAGAAGAAGCTTTCTTT.

This clonotype appeared many times. V is TRBV18 and J is TRBJ2-5; 10 positions agree with TRBD2. Trimming took 5 bases from V and 2 from J; bases not matched to a gene: 8. Germline V lookup: CDR1 KGHSH, CDR2 LQKENI. CDR3 length: 16 amino acids. For the CDR3, the DNA is TGTGCCAGCTCAGGAACACTAGCGGGAAGTCAAGAGACCCAGTACTTC. Its translation is CASSGTLAGSQETQYF. Full variable domain (missing parts from reference TRBV18 and TRBJ2-5): NAGVMQNPRHLVRRRGQEARLRCSPMKGHSHVYWYRQLPEEGLKFMVYLQKENIIDESGMPKERFSAEFPKEGPSILRIQQVVRGDSAAYFCASSGTLAGSQETQYFGPGTRLLVL.

Ten or more counts support this clonotype. V gene TRBV7-9 combines with J gene TRBJ2-1; 7 positions agree with TRBD1. The CDR3 sequence is 15 residues long. Unmatched junction bases numbered 8, after V lost 5 bases and J lost 4 bases. Germline-derived CDR1 and CDR2 are SEHNR and FQNEAQ (reference sequence). CDR3 DNA sequence: TGTGCCAGCAGCCAACCAGGGACAGTATACAATGAGCAGTTCTTC. Translation gives CASSQPGTVYNEQFF.

This clonotype was observed at least ten times. The chain carries TRBV2 and TRBJ1-1; D not certain. The CDR3 has 12 residues. Looked up from germline, CDR1 is SNHLY and CDR2 is FYNNEI. V was trimmed by 9 bases and J by 1 base, leaving 9 bases between them. The CDR3, as DNA: TGTGCCAGGAAAGTCGGGAACACTGAAGCTTTCTTT. Translated, it gives CARKVGNTEAFF. Together with reference TRBV2 and TRBJ1-1, the CDR3 gives the full variable domain: EPEVTQTPSHQVTQMGQEVILRCVPISNHLYFYWYRQILGQKVEFLVSFYNNEISEKSEIFDDQFSVERPDGSNFTLKIRSTKLEDSAMYFCARKVGNTEAFFGQGTRLTVV.

This clonotype came up a few times. The chain couples TRBV7-8 to TRBJ2-1, with D possibly TRBD2 on 7 matching bases. CDR1 SGHVS and CDR2 FQNEAQ come from the germline V gene. V dropped 2 bases and J dropped 4 bases, with 15 bases sitting between them. This CDR3 comprises 16 residues. CDR3 region: CASSLWRGQMYNEQFF. The CDR3 DNA sequence: TGTGCCAGCAGCTTATGGCGGGGGCAAATGTACAATGAGCAGTTCTTC.

With respect to this clonotype: A much larger clone differs by one base, so this may be a read error. CDR3 DNA sequence: TGTGCCAGCAGTGGGGGACTAGGGTACTACGAGCAGTACTTC. Its protein product is CASSGGLGYYEQYF. The chain is built from TRBV28 and TRBJ2-7; 8 bases are a match to TRBD2. This CDR3 has 14 amino acids. The V gene end was trimmed by 5 bases and the J gene end by 3 bases; junction bases not matched to a gene: 6. CDR1 and CDR2 from the germline V gene are MDHEN and SYDVKM.

The table lists this clonotype with a count of one. The chain links TRBV10-1 to TRBJ2-3, with 7 bases that match TRBD1. Germline CDR1 reads WNHNN; CDR2 reads SYGVQD (reference sequence). Trimming took 4 bases from V and 2 from J; bases not matched to a gene: 9. The CDR3 sequence is 16 residues long. This chain's CDR3 is CASSGDPGTVTDTQYF. The CDR3 DNA reads TGCGCCAGCAGTGGGGACCCCGGGACAGTCACAGATACGCAGTATTTT.

This clonotype occurred many times. The J gene is TRBJ2-3, the V gene TRBV7-9, with 14 bases that match TRBD2. Germline trimming cut 4 bases from V and 3 bases from J; bases unmatched to any gene: 6. Germline lookup yields CDR1 SEHNR and CDR2 FQNEAQ (reference sequence). This CDR3 has 17 residues. DNA for the CDR3: TGTGCCAGCAGCTCCACGGGACTAGCGGGAGTTACAGATACGCAGTATTTT. Protein product: CASSSTGLAGVTDTQYF.

Details on this clonotype: One junction end disagrees with the germline gene, perhaps due to a read error. This chain connects TRBV5-4 to TRBJ2-1; D is possibly TRBD1 (6 bases). Germline values: CDR1 SGHNT, CDR2 YYREEE (reference sequence). The CDR3 has 16 amino acids. The CDR3 loop reads CAGSWGTKSSYNEQFF. The CDR3 DNA sequence: TGTGCCGGCAGCTGGGGGACAAAGAGCTCCTACAATGAGCAGTTCTTC.

This clonotype was observed many times. The chain joins TRBV12-3 or TRBV12-4 to TRBJ2-7; possibly TRBD2 for D (5 bases). V lost 1 base and J lost 4, with 14 bases in between. This CDR3 has 15 residues. CDR3 region: CASSLELRGSYEQYF. The DNA for the CDR3 is TGTGCCAGCAGTTTAGAACTACGGGGAAGTTACGAGCAGTACTTC.

In its sample, this clonotype was seen many times. The chain combines TRBV28 with TRBJ2-1, with 7 nucleotides matching TRBD1. Looked up from germline, CDR1 is MDHEN and CDR2 is SYDVKM. V dropped 8 bases and J dropped 5; count of bases not matched to a gene: 9. The CDR3 extends over 14 amino acids. The CDR3 protein is CASGHRGFNNEQFF. Here the CDR3 DNA reads TGTGCCAGCGGCCACAGGGGCTTTAACAATGAGCAGTTCTTC.

At least ten counts were recorded for this clonotype. This rearrangement joins TRBV5-4 to TRBJ1-1; weak D call: TRBD1 (5 bases). The CDR3 runs to 15 residues. V lost 4 bases, J lost 2 bases, and 15 bases lay in between. Germline V gives CDR1 SGHNT, CDR2 YYREEE (reference sequence). The CDR3 region has the DNA TGTGCCAGCAGCGGGCCATCGGGGCTCAACACTGAAGCTTTCTTT. Amino acids: CASSGPSGLNTEAFF.

This clonotype has ten or more counts. The chain employs TRBV6-5 and TRBJ2-7; D call uncertain. Per germline, CDR1 MNHEY and CDR2 SVGAGI. CDR3 length: 14 residues. Trimming pared 4 bases from V and 0 bases from J, leaving 10 bases between. CDR3 in amino acids: CASSLNGYSYEQYF. The CDR3 region has the DNA TGTGCCAGCAGTTTGAACGGATACTCCTACGAGCAGTACTTC.